This T cell receptor beta chain comes out of a study of T cells in Graves' hyperthyroidism and ophthalmopathy. Study results and caveats: Most thyroid clonotypes expanded above 0.001 appeared in blood too.

This CDR3 spans 12 amino acids. The ends were cut back, 0 bases at V and 3 bases at J, with 3 bases in the middle. Looked up from germline, CDR1 is SGHNT and CDR2 is YYREEE (reference sequence). The CDR3 regions of TCR beta were amplified from RNA transcripts. During a first-round RT-PCR of the TCR CDR3, the HTBI primer set was used. TCRdb reprocessed the multiplex PCR reads with MiXCR, giving one entry per CDR3 protein. The sample lists 300,000 to 350,000 distinct CDR3 sequences, roughly 14% occurring once. This clonotype was recorded at least ten times. Antigen specificity is unknown. This receptor was taken from a woman in her 30s with Graves' hyperthyroidism. V and J are TRBV5-4 and TRBJ1-2; D is unclear. The source material was blood. This CDR3 reads CASSLEDYGYTF. The CDR3 region has the DNA TGTGCCAGCAGCTTGGAAGACTATGGCTACACCTTC.